This TCR beta chain was identified in a study of CD8+CD57+ T cells in acquired aplastic anemia. Study-wide background: The average for DNA from sorted CD4+ and CD8+ cells was 3.2 ug. Study outcomes and limitations: It was found that some 31 CD8+ CDR3 sequences were shared between patients and controls.

Sequenced patients had shown CD8+CD57+ cell expansion by flow cytometry. When blood sampling took place, the patients had received no therapy. CDR3 and TCR beta VDJ profiling relied on genomic DNA as the template. Each CDR3 protein gets one entry after TCRdb re-called the reads with MiXCR. The sample lists roughly 120,000 distinct CDR3 sequences, 58% seen once, with 25% to 30% in the top ten. Note on this clonotype: Its antigen remains unknown.

The sequence was obtained from a human donor with aplastic anemia. The sequencing input was sorted CD4+, CD8+, or CD8+CD57+ T cells (not recorded which) from PBMCs.

The CDR3 reads CASSLGTGLGEQYF. The CDR3 DNA reads TGTGCCAGCAGCTTAGGGACAGGTTTGGGAGAGCAGTACTTC. The rearrangement uses TRBV7-2 and TRBJ2-7; 7 bases fit TRBD1. V dropped 1 base and J dropped 7; count of bases not matched to a gene: 7. The CDR3 length is 14 residues. Germline V gives CDR1 SGHTA, CDR2 FQGNSA.